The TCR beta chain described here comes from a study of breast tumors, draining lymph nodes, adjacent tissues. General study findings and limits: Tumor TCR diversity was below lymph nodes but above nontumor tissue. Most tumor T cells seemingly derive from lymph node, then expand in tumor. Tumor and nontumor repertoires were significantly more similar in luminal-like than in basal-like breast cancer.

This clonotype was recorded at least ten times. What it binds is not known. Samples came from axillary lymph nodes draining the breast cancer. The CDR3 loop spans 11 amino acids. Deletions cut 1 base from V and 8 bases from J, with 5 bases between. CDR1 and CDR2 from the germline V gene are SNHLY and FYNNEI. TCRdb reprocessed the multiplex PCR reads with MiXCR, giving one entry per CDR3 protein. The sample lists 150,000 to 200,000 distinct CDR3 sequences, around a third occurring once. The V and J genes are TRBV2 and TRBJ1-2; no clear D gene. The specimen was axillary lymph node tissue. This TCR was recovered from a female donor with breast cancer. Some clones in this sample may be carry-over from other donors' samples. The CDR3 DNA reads TGTGCCAGCAGTGAAGTCGGAGGCTACACCTTC. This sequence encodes CASSEVGGYTF.